The following is a TCR beta chain sequence with its context. Its antigen is undetermined. A single base separates this from a much larger clone, so it may be a read error. Constant-region priming of about 520 ng total RNA yielded TCR beta cDNA. Each TCR beta library was derived from three nested multiplex PCR rounds that employed slightly modified ARM-PCR. With TRBV1-TRBV30 forward primers and a C-beta reverse primer, the first two PCR rounds were run for roughly 9 cycles each. Via MiXCR, TCRdb re-called the multiplex PCR reads, giving one row per CDR3 protein. The sample shows 40,000 to 50,000 distinct CDR3 sequences, around three quarters of them seen only once. The sample is drawn from a study of tumor-infiltrating lymphocytes in primary liver carcinoma. Co-extraction of RNA and DNA was performed on 20-30 mg of unsorted bulk tissue. Uniformly, tumor samples exhibited a viable tumor cell fraction exceeding 80%.

Trimming took 0 bases from V and 2 from J, leaving 14 bases between them. This CDR3 comprises 17 residues. CDR1 and CDR2 (germline): SGHRS, YFSETQ. Study-level findings and limits: Relative to blood, tumors carried a significantly larger fraction of the repertoire in their top 250 clones (p = 0.039). Tumor region pairs showed greater overlap than either tumor-adjacent or tumor-blood pairs did.

Sequencing input: liver tumor tissue from sampling region 3. Stated subset: tumor region T3, left-lateral pole. This clonotype originated in a man between 40 and 49 years old with primary liver carcinoma and hepatitis B virus infection. The V and J genes are TRBV5-1 and TRBJ2-2; TRBD1 is a possible D gene (6 bases). In DNA, the CDR3 is TGCGCCAGCAGCTTGGGCGGACAGTGGGCAAACACCGGGGAGCTGTTTTTT. It encodes CASSLGGQWANTGELFF.